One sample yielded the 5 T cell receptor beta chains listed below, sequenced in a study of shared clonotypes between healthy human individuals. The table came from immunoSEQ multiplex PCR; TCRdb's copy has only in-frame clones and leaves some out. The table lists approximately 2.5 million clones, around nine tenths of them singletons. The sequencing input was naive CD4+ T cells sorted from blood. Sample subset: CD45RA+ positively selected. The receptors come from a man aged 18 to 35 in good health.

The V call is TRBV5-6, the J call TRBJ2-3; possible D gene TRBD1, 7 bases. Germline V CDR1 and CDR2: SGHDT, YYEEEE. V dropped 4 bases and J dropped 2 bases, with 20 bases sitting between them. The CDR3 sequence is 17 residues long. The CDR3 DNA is TGTGCCAGCAGCCCGGCAGCGACAGGGAGGACCACAGATACGCAGTATTTT. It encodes CASSPAATGRTTDTQYF.

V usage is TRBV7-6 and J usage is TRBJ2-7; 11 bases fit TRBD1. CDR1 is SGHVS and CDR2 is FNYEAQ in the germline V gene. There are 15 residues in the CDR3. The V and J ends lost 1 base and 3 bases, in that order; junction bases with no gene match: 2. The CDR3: CASSLGGTGGYEQYF. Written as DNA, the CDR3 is TGTGCCAGCAGCTTAGGAGGGACAGGGGGCTACGAGCAGTACTTC. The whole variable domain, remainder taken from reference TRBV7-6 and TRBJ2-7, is GAGVSQSPRYKVTKRGQDVALRCDPISGHVSLYWYRQALGQGPEFLTYFNYEAQQDKSGLPNDRFSAERPEGSISTLTIQRTEQRDSAMYRCASSLGGTGGYEQYFGPGTRLTVT.

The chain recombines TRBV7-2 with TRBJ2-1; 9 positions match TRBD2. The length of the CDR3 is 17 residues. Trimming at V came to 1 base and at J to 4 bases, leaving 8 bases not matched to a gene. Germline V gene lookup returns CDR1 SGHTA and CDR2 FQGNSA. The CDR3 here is CASSLDGFTSGYNEQFF. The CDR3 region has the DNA TGTGCCAGCAGCTTAGACGGTTTCACTAGCGGGTACAATGAGCAGTTCTTC.

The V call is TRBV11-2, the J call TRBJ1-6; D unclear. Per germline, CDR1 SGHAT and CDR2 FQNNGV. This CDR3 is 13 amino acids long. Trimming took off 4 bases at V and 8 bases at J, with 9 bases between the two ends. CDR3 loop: CASSSLTDSPLHF. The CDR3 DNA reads TGTGCCAGCAGCTCCCTCACAGATTCACCCCTCCACTTT.

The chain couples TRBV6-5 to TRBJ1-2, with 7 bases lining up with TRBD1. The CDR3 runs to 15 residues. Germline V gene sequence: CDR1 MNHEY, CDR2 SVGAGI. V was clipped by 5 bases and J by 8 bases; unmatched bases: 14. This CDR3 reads CASSRQGPVTSGYTF. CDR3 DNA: TGTGCCAGCAGTAGACAGGGCCCGGTAACTAGCGGCTACACCTTC.